What follows describes a single T cell receptor beta chain. The antigen is unknown. This specimen comes from a study of OX40 agonist ivuxolimab in advanced cancers. General observations from the study: CD8+ T cells averaged more expanded clones than CD4+. Part of the nonresponder group also had normalized T-cell clonal expansion that was low.

Per the germline V gene, CDR1 is SGHVS and CDR2 is FNYEAQ. This CDR3 region has 16 residues. Trimming stripped 2 bases from V and 6 bases from J, with 18 bases between. Produced via immunoSEQ multiplex PCR; TCRdb's table is partial and in-frame only. The sample contains roughly 42,000 clones, roughly nine tenths of which appear only once. The V and J genes are TRBV7-6 and TRBJ2-3; possibly TRBD2 for D (6 bases). This receptor was identified in an adult with an advanced solid tumor such as melanoma, head and neck, liver or kidney cancer. The material was CD4+ or CD8+ T cells sorted from blood, obtained in a trial of the OX40 agonist ivuxolimab. In DNA, the CDR3 is TGTGCCAGCAGCTTATCTCCCCGCGGGGCCGGGGATACGCAGTATTTT. It specifies CASSLSPRGAGDTQYF.